This T cell receptor (beta chain) was documented in a study of prognosis after radiotherapy for stage I lung cancer. Using two-round multiplex PCR, the authors amplified TCR beta CDR3 from genomic DNA. The authors ran first-round PCR with primers specific to each TRBV and TRBJ gene. TCRdb processed the multiplex PCR reads anew with MiXCR; each CDR3 protein has one entry. The table has some 14,000 distinct CDR3 sequences, 31% seen once. Germline-derived CDR1 and CDR2 are SGDLS and YYNGEE. V was clipped by 3 bases and J by 0 bases; unmatched bases: 3. This CDR3 contains 16 residues. By proportion, this clonotype is medium-sized.

Material: PBMCs, obtained before or after stereotactic body radiation therapy (not recorded which). This rearrangement joins TRBV9 to TRBJ2-1, with TRBD2 identical over 10 bases. The receptor was derived from a donor over 45 with non-small cell lung cancer. In DNA form, the CDR3 reads TGTGCCAGCAGCGCCGGACTAGCGGTCTCCTACAATGAGCAGTTCTTC. Amino acids: CASSAGLAVSYNEQFF.